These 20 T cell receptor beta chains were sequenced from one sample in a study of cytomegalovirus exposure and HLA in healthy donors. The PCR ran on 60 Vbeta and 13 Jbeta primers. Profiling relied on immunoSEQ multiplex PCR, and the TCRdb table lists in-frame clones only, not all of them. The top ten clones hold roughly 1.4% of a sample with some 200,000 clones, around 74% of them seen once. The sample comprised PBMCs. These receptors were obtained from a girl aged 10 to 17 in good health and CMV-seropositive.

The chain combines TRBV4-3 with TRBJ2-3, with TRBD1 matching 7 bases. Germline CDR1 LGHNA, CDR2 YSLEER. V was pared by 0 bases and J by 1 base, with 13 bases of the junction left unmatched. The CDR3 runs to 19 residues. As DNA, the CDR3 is TGCGCCAGCAGCCAAGAAGGGGGCGCTCCGGGTTGGGGCACAGATACGCAGTATTTT. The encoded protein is CASSQEGGAPGWGTDTQYF.

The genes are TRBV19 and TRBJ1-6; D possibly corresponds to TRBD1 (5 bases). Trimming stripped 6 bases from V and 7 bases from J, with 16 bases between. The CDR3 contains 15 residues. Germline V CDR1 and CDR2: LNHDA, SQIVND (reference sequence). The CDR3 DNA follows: TGTGCCAGTAGCCCGGAGGGGCGGACAAATTCACCCCTCCACTTT. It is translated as CASSPEGRTNSPLHF.

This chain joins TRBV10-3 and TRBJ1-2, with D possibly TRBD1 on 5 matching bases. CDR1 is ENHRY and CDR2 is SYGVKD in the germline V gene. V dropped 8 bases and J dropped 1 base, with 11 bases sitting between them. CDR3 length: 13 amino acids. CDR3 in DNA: TGTGCCATCCAGGGCGGGGTTAACTATGGCTACACCTTC. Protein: CAIQGGVNYGYTF.

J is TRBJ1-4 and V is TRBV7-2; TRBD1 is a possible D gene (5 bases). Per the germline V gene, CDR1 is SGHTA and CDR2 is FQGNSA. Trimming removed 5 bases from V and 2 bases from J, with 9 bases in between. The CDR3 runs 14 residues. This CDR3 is CASSQQATNEKLFF. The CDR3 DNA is TGTGCCAGCAGCCAACAGGCGACTAATGAAAAACTGTTTTTT.

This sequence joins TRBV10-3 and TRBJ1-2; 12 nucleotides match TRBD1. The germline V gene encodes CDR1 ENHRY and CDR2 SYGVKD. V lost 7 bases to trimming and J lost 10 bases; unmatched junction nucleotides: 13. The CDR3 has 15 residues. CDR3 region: CAIKELTGQGADYTF. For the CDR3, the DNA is TGTGCCATCAAAGAACTAACGGGACAGGGGGCTGACTACACCTTC.

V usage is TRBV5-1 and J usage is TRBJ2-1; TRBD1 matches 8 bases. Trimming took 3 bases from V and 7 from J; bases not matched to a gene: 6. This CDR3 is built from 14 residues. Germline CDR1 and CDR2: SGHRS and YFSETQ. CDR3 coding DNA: TGCGCCAGCAGCTATGGACAGGGAAGGAATGAGCAGTTCTTC. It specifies CASSYGQGRNEQFF.

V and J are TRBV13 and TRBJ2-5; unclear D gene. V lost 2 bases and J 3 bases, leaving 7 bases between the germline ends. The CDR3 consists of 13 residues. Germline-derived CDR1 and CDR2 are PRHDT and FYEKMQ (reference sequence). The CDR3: CASSLRVEETQYF. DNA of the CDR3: TGTGCCAGCAGCTTACGGGTAGAAGAGACCCAGTACTTC.

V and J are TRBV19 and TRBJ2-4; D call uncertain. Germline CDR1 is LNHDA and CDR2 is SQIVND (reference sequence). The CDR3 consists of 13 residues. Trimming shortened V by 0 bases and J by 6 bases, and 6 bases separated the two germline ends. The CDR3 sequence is CASSIDLRNIQYF. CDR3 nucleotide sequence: TGTGCCAGTAGTATAGATCTGAGAAACATTCAGTACTTC.

Here the CDR3 DNA reads TGTGCCAGCAGCTATGGGACAGGGGCCCACTCCCTTGAAAAACTGTTTTTT. Protein sequence: CASSYGTGAHSLEKLFF. The rearrangement uses TRBV7-2 and TRBJ1-4; TRBD1 matches at 10 bases. V shed 4 bases, J shed 7 bases, and the junction held 12 bases outside the gene matches. The length of the CDR3 is 17 residues. CDR1 is SGHTA and CDR2 is FQGNSA in the germline V gene.

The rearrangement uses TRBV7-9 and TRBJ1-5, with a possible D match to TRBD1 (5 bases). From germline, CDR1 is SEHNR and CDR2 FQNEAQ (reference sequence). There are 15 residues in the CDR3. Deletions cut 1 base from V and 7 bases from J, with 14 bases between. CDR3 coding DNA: TGTGCCAGCAGCTTAGGAACTGGGGCCGGGCAGCCCCAGCATTTT. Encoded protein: CASSLGTGAGQPQHF.

CDR3 bases: TGCGCCAGCAGTTCGGGGGGCATGAACACCGGGGAGCTGTTTTTT. It translates to CASSSGGMNTGELFF. The chain is built from TRBV5-1 and TRBJ2-2; a weak D match, TRBD2 (7 bases). The CDR3 is 15 amino acids. From germline, CDR1 is SGHRS and CDR2 YFSETQ. V was pared by 5 bases and J by 1 base, with 12 bases between. Filled out from reference TRBV5-1 and TRBJ2-2, the complete variable domain reads KAGVTQTPRYLIKTRGQQVTLSCSPISGHRSVSWYQQTPGQGLQFLFEYFSETQRNKGNFPGRFSGRQFSNSRSEMNVSTLELGDSALYLCASSSGGMNTGELFFGEGSRLTVL.

The CDR3 spells CASSYRQVLSISEAFF. The CDR3 region has the DNA TGTGCCAGCAGCTACAGACAGGTTCTTTCAATCTCTGAAGCTTTCTTT. This chain uses TRBV13 with TRBJ1-1; possibly TRBD1 for D (6 bases). Germline lookup yields CDR1 PRHDT and CDR2 FYEKMQ (reference sequence). V shed 4 bases and J shed 6 bases, with 21 bases lying between them. The CDR3 totals 16 residues.

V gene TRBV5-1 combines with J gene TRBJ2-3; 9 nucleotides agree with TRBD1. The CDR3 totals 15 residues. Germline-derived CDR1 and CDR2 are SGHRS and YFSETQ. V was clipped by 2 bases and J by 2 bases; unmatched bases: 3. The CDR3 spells CASSFTGGSTDTQYF. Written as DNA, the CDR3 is TGCGCCAGCAGCTTCACAGGGGGCTCCACAGATACGCAGTATTTT. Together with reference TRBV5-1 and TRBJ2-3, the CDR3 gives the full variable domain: KAGVTQTPRYLIKTRGQQVTLSCSPISGHRSVSWYQQTPGQGLQFLFEYFSETQRNKGNFPGRFSGRQFSNSRSEMNVSTLELGDSALYLCASSFTGGSTDTQYFGPGTRLTVL.

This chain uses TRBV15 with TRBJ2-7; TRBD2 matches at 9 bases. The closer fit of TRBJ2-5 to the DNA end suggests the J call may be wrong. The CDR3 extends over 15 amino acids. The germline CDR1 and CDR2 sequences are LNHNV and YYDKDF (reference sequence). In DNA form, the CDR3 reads TGTGCCACCAGCAGAGTGACTAGCGGACAAGAGACCCAGTACTTC. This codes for CATSRVTSGQETQYF.

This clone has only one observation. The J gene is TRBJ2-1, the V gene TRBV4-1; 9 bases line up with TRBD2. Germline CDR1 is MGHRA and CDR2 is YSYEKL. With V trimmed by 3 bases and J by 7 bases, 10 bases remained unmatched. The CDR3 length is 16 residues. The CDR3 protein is CASSQEGGGAKNEQFF. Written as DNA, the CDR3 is TGCGCCAGCAGCCAGGAGGGCGGGGGGGCGAAGAATGAGCAGTTCTTC.

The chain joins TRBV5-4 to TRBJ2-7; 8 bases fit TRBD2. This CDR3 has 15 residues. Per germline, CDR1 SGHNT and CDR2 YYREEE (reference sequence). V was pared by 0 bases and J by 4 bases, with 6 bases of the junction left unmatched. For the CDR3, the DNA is TGTGCCAGCAGCTTGGGGGTCGGGGGGGCTTACGAGCAGTACTTC. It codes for CASSLGVGGAYEQYF.

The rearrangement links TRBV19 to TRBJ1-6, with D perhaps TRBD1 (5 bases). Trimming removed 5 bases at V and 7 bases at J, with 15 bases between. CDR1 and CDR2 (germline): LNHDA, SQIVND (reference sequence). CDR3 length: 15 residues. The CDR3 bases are TGTGCCAGTAGTCAAATCGGGACTTTCAATTCACCCCTCCACTTT. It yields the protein CASSQIGTFNSPLHF.

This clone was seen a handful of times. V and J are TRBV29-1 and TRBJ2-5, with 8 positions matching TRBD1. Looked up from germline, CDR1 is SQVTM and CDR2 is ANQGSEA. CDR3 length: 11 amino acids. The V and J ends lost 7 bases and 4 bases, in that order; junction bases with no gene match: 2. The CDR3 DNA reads TGCAGCGGAGACAGGGGAGAGACCCAGTACTTC. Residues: CSGDRGETQYF.

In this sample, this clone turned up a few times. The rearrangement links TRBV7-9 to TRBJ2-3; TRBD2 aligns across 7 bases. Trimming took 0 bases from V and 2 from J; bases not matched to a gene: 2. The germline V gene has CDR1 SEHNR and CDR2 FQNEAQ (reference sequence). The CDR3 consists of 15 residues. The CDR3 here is CASSLASGSTDTQYF. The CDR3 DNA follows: TGTGCCAGCAGCTTAGCTAGCGGGTCCACAGATACGCAGTATTTT.

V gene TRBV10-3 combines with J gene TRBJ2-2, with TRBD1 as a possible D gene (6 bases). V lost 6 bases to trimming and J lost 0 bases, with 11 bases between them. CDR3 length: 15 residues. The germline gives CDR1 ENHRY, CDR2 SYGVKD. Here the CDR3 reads CAISSGAANTGELFF. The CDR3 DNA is TGTGCCATCAGCTCAGGGGCAGCGAACACCGGGGAGCTGTTTTTT.